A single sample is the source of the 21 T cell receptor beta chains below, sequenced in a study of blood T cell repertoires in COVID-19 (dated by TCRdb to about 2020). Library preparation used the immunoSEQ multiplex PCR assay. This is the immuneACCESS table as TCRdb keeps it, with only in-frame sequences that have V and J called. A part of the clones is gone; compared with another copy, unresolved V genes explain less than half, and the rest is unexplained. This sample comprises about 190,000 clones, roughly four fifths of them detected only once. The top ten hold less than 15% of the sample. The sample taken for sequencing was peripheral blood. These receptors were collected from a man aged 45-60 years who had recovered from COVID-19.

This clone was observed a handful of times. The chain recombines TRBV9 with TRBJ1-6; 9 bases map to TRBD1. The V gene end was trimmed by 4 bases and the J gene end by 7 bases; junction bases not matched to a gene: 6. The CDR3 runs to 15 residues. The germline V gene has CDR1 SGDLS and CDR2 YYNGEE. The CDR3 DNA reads TGTGCCAGCAGCCCCCCGGGACAGGGCAATTCACCCCTCCACTTT. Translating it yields CASSPPGQGNSPLHF.

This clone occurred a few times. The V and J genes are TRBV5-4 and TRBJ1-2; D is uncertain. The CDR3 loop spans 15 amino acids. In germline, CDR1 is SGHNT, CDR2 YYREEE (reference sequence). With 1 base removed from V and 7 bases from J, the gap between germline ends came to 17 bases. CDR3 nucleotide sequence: TGTGCCAGCAGCTTGCCCCTCGATGGCGGGTCTGGCTACACCTTC. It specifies CASSLPLDGGSGYTF.

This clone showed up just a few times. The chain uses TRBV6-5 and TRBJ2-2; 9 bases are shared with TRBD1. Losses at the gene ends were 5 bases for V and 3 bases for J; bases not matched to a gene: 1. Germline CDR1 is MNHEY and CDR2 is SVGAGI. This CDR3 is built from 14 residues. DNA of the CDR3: TGTGCCAGCAGTCGGGACAGGGACACCGGGGAGCTGTTTTTT. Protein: CASSRDRDTGELFF.

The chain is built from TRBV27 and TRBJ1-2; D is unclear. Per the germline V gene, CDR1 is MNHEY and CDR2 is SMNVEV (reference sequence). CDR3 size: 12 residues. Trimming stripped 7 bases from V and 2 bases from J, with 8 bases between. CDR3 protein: CASKNINYGYTF. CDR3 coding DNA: TGTGCCAGCAAAAACATCAACTATGGCTACACCTTC.

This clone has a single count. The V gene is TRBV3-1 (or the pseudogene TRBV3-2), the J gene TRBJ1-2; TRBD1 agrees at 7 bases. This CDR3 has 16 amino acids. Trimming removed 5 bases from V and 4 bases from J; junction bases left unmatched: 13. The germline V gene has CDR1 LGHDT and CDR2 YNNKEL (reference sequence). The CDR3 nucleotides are TGTGCCAGCAGCGACAGGGTCCCACAGGAGAGCTATGGCTACACCTTC. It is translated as CASSDRVPQESYGYTF.

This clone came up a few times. This CDR3 reads CAWTGGTNQPQHF. CDR3 nucleotides: TGTGCCTGGACAGGGGGCACCAATCAGCCCCAGCATTTT. The V and J genes are TRBV30 and TRBJ1-5, with 8 bases aligning to TRBD1. Per the germline V gene, CDR1 is GTSNPN and CDR2 is SVGIG (reference sequence). This CDR3 spans 13 amino acids. V lost 4 bases, J lost 3 bases, and 2 bases stayed unmatched.

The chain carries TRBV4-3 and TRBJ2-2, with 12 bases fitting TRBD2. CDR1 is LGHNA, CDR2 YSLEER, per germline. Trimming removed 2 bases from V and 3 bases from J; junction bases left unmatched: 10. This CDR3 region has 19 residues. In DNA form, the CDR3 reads TGCGCCAGCAGCCAAACGATGCTCGGGACTAGCGGGTACACCGGGGAGCTGTTTTTT. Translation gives CASSQTMLGTSGYTGELFF.

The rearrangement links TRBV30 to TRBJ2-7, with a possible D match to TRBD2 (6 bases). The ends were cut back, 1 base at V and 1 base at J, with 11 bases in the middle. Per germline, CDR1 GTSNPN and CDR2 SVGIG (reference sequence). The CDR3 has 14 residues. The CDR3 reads CAWSGLVSSYEQYF. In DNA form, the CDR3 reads TGTGCCTGGAGTGGACTAGTTTCGTCCTACGAGCAGTACTTC. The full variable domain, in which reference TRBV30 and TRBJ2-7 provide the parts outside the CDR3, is SQTIHQWPATLVQPVGSPLSLECTVEGTSNPNLYWYRQAAGRGLQLLFYSVGIGQISSEVPQNLSASRPQDRQFILSSKKLLLSDSGFYLCAWSGLVSSYEQYFGPGTRLTVT.

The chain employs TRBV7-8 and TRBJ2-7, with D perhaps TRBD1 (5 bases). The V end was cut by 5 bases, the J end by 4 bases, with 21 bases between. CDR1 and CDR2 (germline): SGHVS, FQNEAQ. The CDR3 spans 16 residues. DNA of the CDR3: TGTGCCAGCAGCCCCCGCCCCGCACAGGTGGGGTACGAGCAGTACTTC. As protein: CASSPRPAQVGYEQYF.

The CDR3 nucleotides are TGTGCCAGCATAACTGGGACAGGGATAAACACTGAAGCTTTCTTT. Its protein product is CASITGTGINTEAFF. The chain couples TRBV28 to TRBJ1-1; 9 positions agree with TRBD1. V gave up 7 bases and J gave up 2 bases; unmatched junction bases: 8. CDR3 length equals 15 residues. Germline CDR1 reads MDHEN; CDR2 reads SYDVKM.

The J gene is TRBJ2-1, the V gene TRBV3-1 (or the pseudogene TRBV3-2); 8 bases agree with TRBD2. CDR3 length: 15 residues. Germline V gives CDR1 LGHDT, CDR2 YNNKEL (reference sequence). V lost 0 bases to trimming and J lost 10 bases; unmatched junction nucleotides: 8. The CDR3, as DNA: TGTGCCAGCAGCCAAGATGCGACTAGCGCCAGGGAGCAGTTCTTC. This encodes CASSQDATSAREQFF.

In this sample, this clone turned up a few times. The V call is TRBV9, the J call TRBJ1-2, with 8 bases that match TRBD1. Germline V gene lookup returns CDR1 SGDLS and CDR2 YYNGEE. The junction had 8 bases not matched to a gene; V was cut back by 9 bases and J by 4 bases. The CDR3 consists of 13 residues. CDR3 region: CAIKTGEVYGYTF. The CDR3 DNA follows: TGTGCCATCAAGACAGGGGAAGTCTATGGCTACACCTTC. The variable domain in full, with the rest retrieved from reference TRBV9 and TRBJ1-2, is DSGVTQTPKHLITATGQRVTLRCSPRSGDLSVYWYQQSLDQGLQFLIQYYNGEERAKGNILERFSAQQFPDLHSELNLSSLELGDSALYFCAIKTGEVYGYTFGSGTRLTVV.

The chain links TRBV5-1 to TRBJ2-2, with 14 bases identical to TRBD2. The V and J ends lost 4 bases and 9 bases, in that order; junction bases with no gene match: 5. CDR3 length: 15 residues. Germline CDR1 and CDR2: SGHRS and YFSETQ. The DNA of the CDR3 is TGCGCCAGCAGCCCGGGACTAGCGGGAGTCCGGGAGCTGTTTTTT. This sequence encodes CASSPGLAGVRELFF. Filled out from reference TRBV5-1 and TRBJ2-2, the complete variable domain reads KAGVTQTPRYLIKTRGQQVTLSCSPISGHRSVSWYQQTPGQGLQFLFEYFSETQRNKGNFPGRFSGRQFSNSRSEMNVSTLELGDSALYLCASSPGLAGVRELFFGEGSRLTVL.

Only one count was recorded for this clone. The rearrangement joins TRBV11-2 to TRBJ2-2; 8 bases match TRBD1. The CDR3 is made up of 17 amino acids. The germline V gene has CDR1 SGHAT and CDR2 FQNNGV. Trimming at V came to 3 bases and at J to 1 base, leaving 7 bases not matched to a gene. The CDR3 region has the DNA TGTGCCAGCAGCTTCTCCAGGACAGGGAAGAACACCGGGGAGCTGTTTTTT. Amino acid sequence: CASSFSRTGKNTGELFF.

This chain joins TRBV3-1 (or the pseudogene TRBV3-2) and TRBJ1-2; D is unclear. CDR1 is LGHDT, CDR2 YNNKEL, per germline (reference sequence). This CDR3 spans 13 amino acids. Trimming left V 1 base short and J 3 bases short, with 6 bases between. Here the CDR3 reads CASSQGEDYGYTF. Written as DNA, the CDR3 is TGTGCCAGCAGCCAAGGGGAGGACTATGGCTACACCTTC.

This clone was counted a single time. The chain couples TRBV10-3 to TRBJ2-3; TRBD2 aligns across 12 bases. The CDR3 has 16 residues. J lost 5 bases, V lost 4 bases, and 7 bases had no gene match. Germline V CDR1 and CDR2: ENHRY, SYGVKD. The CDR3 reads CAISGPSGRGGDTQYF. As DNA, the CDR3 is TGTGCCATCAGTGGTCCTAGCGGGAGGGGTGGAGATACGCAGTATTTT.

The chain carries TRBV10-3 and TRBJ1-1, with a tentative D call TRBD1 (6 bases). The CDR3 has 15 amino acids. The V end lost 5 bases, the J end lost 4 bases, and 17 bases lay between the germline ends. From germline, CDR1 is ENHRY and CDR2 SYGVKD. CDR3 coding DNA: TGTGCCATCAGTCCACCTCAAGGGGGTAGCACTGAAGCTTTCTTT. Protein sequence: CAISPPQGGSTEAFF.

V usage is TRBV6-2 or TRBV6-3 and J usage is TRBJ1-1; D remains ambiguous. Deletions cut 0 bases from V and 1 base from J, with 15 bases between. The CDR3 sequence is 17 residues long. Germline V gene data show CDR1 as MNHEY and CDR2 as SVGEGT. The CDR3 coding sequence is TGTGCCAGCAGTTACTCCTCCTCCCAGGCGTGGAACACTGAAGCTTTCTTT. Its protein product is CASSYSSSQAWNTEAFF.

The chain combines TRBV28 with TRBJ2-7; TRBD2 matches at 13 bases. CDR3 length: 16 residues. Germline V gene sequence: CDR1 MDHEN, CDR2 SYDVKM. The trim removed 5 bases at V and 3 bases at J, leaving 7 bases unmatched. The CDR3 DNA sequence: TGTGCCAGCAGTCCCATCAGACTAGCGGGGGGCTACGAGCAGTACTTC. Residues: CASSPIRLAGGYEQYF.

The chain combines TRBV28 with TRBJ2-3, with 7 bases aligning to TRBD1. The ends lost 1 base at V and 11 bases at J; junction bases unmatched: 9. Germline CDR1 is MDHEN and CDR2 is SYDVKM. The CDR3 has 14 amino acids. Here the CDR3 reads CASSLSHTGVGQYF. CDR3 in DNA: TGTGCCAGCAGTTTATCACATACAGGGGTTGGGCAGTATTTT.

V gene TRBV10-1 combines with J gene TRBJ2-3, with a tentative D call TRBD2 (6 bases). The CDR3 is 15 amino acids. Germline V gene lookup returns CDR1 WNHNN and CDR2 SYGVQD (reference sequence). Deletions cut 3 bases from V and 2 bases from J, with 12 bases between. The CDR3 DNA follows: TGCGCCAGCAGTGAAAATAGCGGACTCACAGATACGCAGTATTTT. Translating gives CASSENSGLTDTQYF.